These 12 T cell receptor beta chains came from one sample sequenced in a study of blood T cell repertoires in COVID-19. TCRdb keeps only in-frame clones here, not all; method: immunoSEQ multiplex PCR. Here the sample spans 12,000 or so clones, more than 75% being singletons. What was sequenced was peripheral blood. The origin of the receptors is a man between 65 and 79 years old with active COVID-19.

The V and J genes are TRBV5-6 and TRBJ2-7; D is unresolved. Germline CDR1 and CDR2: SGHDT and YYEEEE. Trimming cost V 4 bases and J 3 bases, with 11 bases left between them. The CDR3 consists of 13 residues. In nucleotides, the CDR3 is TGTGCCAGCAGCCTGACAAACCGCTACGAGCAGTACTTC. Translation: CASSLTNRYEQYF.

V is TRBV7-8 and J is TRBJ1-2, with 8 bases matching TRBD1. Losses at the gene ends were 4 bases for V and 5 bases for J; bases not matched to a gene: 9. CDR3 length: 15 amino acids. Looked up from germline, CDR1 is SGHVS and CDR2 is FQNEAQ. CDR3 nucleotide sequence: TGTGCCAGCAGCTACGGGACAGGCCAGCTATATGGCTACACCTTC. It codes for CASSYGTGQLYGYTF.

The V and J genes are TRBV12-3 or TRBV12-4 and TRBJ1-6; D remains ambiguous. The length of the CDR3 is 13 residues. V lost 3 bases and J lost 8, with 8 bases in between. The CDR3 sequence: CASSFFGYSPLHF. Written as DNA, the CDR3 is TGTGCCAGCAGTTTCTTCGGGTATTCACCCCTCCACTTT.

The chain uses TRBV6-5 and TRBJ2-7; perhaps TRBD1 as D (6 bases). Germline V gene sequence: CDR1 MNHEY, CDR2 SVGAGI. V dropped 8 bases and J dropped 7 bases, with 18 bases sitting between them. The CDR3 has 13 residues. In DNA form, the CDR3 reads TGTGCCAGCCCCGACAGGAGCAAGGGTGAGCAGTACTTC. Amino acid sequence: CASPDRSKGEQYF.

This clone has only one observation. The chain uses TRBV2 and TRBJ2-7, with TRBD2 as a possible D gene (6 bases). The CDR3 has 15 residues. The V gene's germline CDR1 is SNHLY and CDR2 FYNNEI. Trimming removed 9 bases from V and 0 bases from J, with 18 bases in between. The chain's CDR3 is CASTNRAGSSYEQYF. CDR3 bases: TGTGCCAGTACCAACCGAGCGGGTAGCTCCTACGAGCAGTACTTC.

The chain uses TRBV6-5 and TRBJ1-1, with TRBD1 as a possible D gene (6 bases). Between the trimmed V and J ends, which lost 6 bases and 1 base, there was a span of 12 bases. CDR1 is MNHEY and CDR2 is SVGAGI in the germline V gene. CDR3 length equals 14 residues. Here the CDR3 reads CASSSYRENTEAFF. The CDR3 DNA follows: TGTGCCAGCAGCTCATACAGGGAGAACACTGAAGCTTTCTTT.

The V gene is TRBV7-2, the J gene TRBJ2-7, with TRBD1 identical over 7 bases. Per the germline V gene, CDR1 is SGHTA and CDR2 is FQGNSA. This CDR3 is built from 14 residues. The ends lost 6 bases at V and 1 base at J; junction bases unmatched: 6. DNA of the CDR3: TGTGCCAGCAGTACAGGGGCCCTTTCCTACGAGCAGTACTTC. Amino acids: CASSTGALSYEQYF. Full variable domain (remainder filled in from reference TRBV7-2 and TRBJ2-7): GAGVSQSPSNKVTEKGKDVELRCDPISGHTALYWYRQSLGQGLEFLIYFQGNSAPDKSGLPSDRFSAERTGGSVSTLTIQRTQQEDSAVYLCASSTGALSYEQYFGPGTRLTVT.

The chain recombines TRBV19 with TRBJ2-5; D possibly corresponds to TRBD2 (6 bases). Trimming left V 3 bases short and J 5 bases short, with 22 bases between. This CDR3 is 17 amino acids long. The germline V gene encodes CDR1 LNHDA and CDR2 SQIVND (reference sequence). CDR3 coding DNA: TGTGCCAGTAGTATGCGGATGGGACGGGAGAGTTGGGAGACCCAGTACTTC. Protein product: CASSMRMGRESWETQYF.

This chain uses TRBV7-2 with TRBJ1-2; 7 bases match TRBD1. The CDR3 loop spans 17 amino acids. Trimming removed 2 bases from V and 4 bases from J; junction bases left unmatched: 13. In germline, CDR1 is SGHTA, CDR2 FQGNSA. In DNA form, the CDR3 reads TGTGCCAGCAGCTTAACGGGCAGGGCAGGGGGACTCTATGGCTACACCTTC. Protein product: CASSLTGRAGGLYGYTF.

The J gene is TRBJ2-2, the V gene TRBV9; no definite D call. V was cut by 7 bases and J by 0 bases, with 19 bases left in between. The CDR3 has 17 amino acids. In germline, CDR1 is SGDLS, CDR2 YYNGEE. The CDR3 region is CASAAYLSTANTGELFF. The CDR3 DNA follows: TGTGCCAGCGCAGCGTACTTGTCTACGGCGAACACCGGGGAGCTGTTTTTT.

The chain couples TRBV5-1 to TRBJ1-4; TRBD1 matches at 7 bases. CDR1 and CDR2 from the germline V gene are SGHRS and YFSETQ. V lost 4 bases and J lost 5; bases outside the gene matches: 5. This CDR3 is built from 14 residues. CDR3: CASSPGTVNEKLFF. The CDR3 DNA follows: TGCGCCAGCAGCCCGGGGACAGTAAATGAAAAACTGTTTTTT. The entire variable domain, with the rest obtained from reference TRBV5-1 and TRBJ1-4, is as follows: KAGVTQTPRYLIKTRGQQVTLSCSPISGHRSVSWYQQTPGQGLQFLFEYFSETQRNKGNFPGRFSGRQFSNSRSEMNVSTLELGDSALYLCASSPGTVNEKLFFGSGTQLSVL.

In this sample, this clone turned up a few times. The CDR3 DNA is TGTGCCAGCAGTTACCGGGACAGGCGTGCTATGAAGCAGTACTTC. Translated, it gives CASSYRDRRAMKQYF. This chain links TRBV5-6 with TRBJ2-7, with 8 bases that match TRBD1. The germline gives CDR1 SGHDT, CDR2 YYEEEE. This CDR3 is 15 amino acids long. The trim removed 5 bases at V and 8 bases at J, leaving 15 bases unmatched.